The 13 T cell receptor beta chains given below trace back to one sample, sequenced in a study of blood T cell repertoires in COVID-19. Some clones are missing from TCRdb's copy, which holds only in-frame ones; the method was immunoSEQ multiplex PCR. This sample has tens of thousands of clones, with about 82% found just once. The specimen sequenced was peripheral blood. These receptors were collected from a man aged 50-59 years with acute or convalescent COVID-19.

The gene calls are TRBV4-1 and TRBJ2-4; the D gene is possibly TRBD1 (6 bases). The V and J ends lost 5 bases and 0 bases respectively, with 17 bases between them. The CDR3 is 17 amino acids. The germline V gene encodes CDR1 MGHRA and CDR2 YSYEKL. The CDR3 DNA sequence: TGCGCCAGCAGCTCCATTCAGGGGATAGGAGCCAAAAACATTCAGTACTTC. As protein: CASSSIQGIGAKNIQYF.

The genes are TRBV27 and TRBJ2-5; D possibly corresponds to TRBD2 (5 bases). CDR3 length: 11 amino acids. The germline V gene encodes CDR1 MNHEY and CDR2 SMNVEV (reference sequence). V lost 6 bases to trimming and J lost 5 bases, with 7 bases between them. CDR3 nucleotides: TGTGCCAGCAGCCGGGGTGAGACCCAGTACTTC. Translated: CASSRGETQYF.

The V call is TRBV7-2, the J call TRBJ2-2; 7 bases fit TRBD1. V trimming: 2 bases; J trimming: 4 bases; junction bases outside the gene matches: 4. The germline gives CDR1 SGHTA, CDR2 FQGNSA. The CDR3 loop spans 15 amino acids. The CDR3 sequence is CASSLNRGTTGELFF. In DNA form, the CDR3 reads TGTGCCAGCAGCTTAAACAGGGGTACCACCGGGGAGCTGTTTTTT.

The chain joins TRBV27 to TRBJ1-1; tentatively, D is TRBD1 (6 bases). Trimming took 4 bases from V and 1 from J, leaving 13 bases between them. The germline V gene has CDR1 MNHEY and CDR2 SMNVEV (reference sequence). The CDR3 is 15 residues long. CDR3 DNA: TGTGCCAGCAGTTCTACAGGGTTCCCGAACACTGAAGCTTTCTTT. This gives the protein CASSSTGFPNTEAFF.

This clone is classed as medium-sized. The rearrangement uses TRBV6-6 and TRBJ2-7; 7 bases are a match to TRBD2. Germline V gene sequence: CDR1 MNHNY, CDR2 SVGAGI (reference sequence). The CDR3 has 18 amino acids. Germline trimming cut 5 bases from V and 2 bases from J; bases unmatched to any gene: 18. CDR3 nucleotide sequence: TGTGCCAGCAGTCCCCGTCCGGGACCCGGGGGGTACGCCTACGAGCAGTACTTC. Translated, it gives CASSPRPGPGGYAYEQYF.

The CDR3 spells CASSPPGLIGETQYF. CDR3 bases: TGTGCCAGCTCACCCCCGGGTCTCATAGGAGAGACCCAGTACTTC. The rearrangement uses TRBV18 and TRBJ2-5; D is undetermined. This CDR3 is 15 amino acids long. Germline CDR1 reads KGHSH; CDR2 reads LQKENI. The germline V and J ends were trimmed by 3 bases and 4 bases, with 15 bases remaining between them.

The V and J genes are TRBV2 and TRBJ2-1; 9 nucleotides line up with TRBD1. The junction had 3 bases not matched to a gene; V was cut back by 6 bases and J by 6 bases. Germline V gives CDR1 SNHLY, CDR2 FYNNEI. The CDR3 sequence is 13 residues long. This CDR3 is CASSGTGINEQFF. The CDR3 region has the DNA TGTGCCAGCAGCGGGACAGGGATCAATGAGCAGTTCTTC.

V gene TRBV29-1 combines with J gene TRBJ1-4, with 8 bases matching TRBD1. CDR1 is SQVTM, CDR2 ANQGSEA, per germline. The trim removed 4 bases at V and 8 bases at J, leaving 6 bases unmatched. CDR3 length equals 13 residues. The CDR3 sequence is CSVASQGVEKLFF. The DNA for the CDR3 is TGCAGCGTTGCCTCACAGGGGGTGGAAAAACTGTTTTTT.

This chain joins TRBV7-2 and TRBJ1-5, with a weak D call TRBD1 (5 bases). Between the trimmed V and J ends, which lost 6 bases and 1 base, there was a span of 13 bases. The CDR3 sequence is 15 residues long. Germline CDR1 reads SGHTA; CDR2 reads FQGNSA. CDR3 bases: TGTGCCAGCAGTCGAGACAGCAAGAGCAATCAGCCCCAGCATTTT. Translated: CASSRDSKSNQPQHF.

The table lists this clone with a count of one. The junction shows a germline mismatch at one end, possibly a read error. In DNA form, the CDR3 reads TGTGCCAGCAGCTACTCCTGGCGGGGAGACACAGATACGCAGTATTTT. Its translation is CASSYSWRGDTDTQYF. The chain employs TRBV6-5 and TRBJ2-3; D perhaps matches TRBD2 (6 bases). This CDR3 has 16 residues. The germline V gene has CDR1 MNHEY and CDR2 SVGAGI.

The rearrangement uses TRBV23-1 and TRBJ2-7; D is perhaps TRBD1 (6 bases). TRBV23-1 is placed among ORFs of uncertain function. Trimming took off 3 bases at V and 3 bases at J, with 18 bases between the two ends. The CDR3 is 16 amino acids. CDR3 sequence: CASSHRRRGGVYEQYF. CDR3 nucleotides: TGCGCCAGCAGTCACCGGCGCCGAGGGGGAGTCTACGAGCAGTACTTC.

The sample holds one count of this clone. V usage is TRBV28 and J usage is TRBJ2-7; 9 nucleotides agree with TRBD1. After removal of 2 bases from V and 2 bases from J, the junction contained 13 bases not matched to a gene. CDR1 is MDHEN, CDR2 SYDVKM, per germline. There are 18 residues in the CDR3. In DNA, the CDR3 is TGTGCCAGCAGTTTACCCGGGCGGTGGACAGGGGCCGCCTACGAGCAGTACTTC. Translation: CASSLPGRWTGAAYEQYF.

V and J are TRBV6-4 and TRBJ2-3; TRBD1 agrees at 7 bases. The CDR3 is 15 amino acids. V gave up 4 bases and J gave up 2 bases; unmatched junction bases: 6. In germline, CDR1 is MRHNA, CDR2 SNTAGT. The CDR3 here is CASSAGTVPTDTQYF. The CDR3 DNA follows: TGTGCCAGCAGTGCTGGGACAGTCCCCACAGATACGCAGTATTTT.